The 23 T cell receptor beta chains below were found in one sample sequenced in a study of cytomegalovirus exposure and HLA in healthy donors. Both 60 Vbeta primers and 13 Jbeta primers went into the PCR. This table comes from immunoSEQ multiplex PCR, and its TCRdb copy is limited to in-frame clones, with some not included. Among approximately 210,000 clones, roughly 80% were seen once, and the ten largest hold approximately 6%. The sequenced sample consisted of PBMCs. All receptors derive from a man aged 40-50 years in good health and CMV-seropositive.

The chain carries TRBV30 and TRBJ1-1, with D uncertain. CDR3 length: 12 residues. The germline V gene has CDR1 GTSNPN and CDR2 SVGIG (reference sequence). Trimming pared 4 bases from V and 5 bases from J, leaving 11 bases between. CDR3 amino acids: CAWTHGLTEAFF. CDR3 coding DNA: TGTGCCTGGACCCACGGTTTAACTGAAGCTTTCTTT.

V and J are TRBV7-9 and TRBJ2-1; 9 nucleotides match TRBD1. Germline values: CDR1 SEHNR, CDR2 FQNEAQ (reference sequence). V lost 4 bases and J lost 4; bases outside the gene matches: 2. This CDR3 is 14 amino acids long. The CDR3, as DNA: TGTGCCAGCAGCTCGGGACAGGGTTACAATGAGCAGTTCTTC. It codes for CASSSGQGYNEQFF.

CDR3 in DNA: TGTGCCAGCAGCCCGGGGGGACAGCCCCAGCATTTT. It yields the protein CASSPGGQPQHF. The gene calls are TRBV2 and TRBJ1-5; the D gene is possibly TRBD1 (5 bases). The V end lost 6 bases, the J end lost 7 bases, and 10 bases lay between the germline ends. The CDR3 runs 12 residues. Germline V gene data show CDR1 as SNHLY and CDR2 as FYNNEI.

The CDR3 sequence: CASSPPRERVFTDTQYF. The CDR3, as DNA: TGTGCCAGTAGTCCCCCAAGGGAGCGGGTGTTCACAGATACGCAGTATTTT. This sequence joins TRBV19 and TRBJ2-3, with a possible D match to TRBD2 (6 bases). Germline CDR1 reads LNHDA; CDR2 reads SQIVND (reference sequence). V lost 5 bases to trimming and J lost 2 bases, with 20 bases between them. The CDR3 is made up of 17 amino acids.

V gene TRBV7-6 combines with J gene TRBJ2-2; 8 nucleotides align to TRBD2. The V and J ends lost 5 bases and 4 bases, in that order; junction bases with no gene match: 3. This CDR3 is built from 14 residues. CDR1 is SGHVS and CDR2 is FNYEAQ in the germline V gene. CDR3 sequence: CASSPGGFTGELFF. The CDR3, as DNA: TGTGCCAGCAGCCCGGGGGGGTTCACCGGGGAGCTGTTTTTT.

The rearrangement uses TRBV5-5 and TRBJ1-2, with 8 bases matching TRBD1. Germline CDR1 SGHKS, CDR2 YYEKEE (reference sequence). The CDR3 is 17 amino acids. With V trimmed by 5 bases and J by 7 bases, 19 bases remained unmatched. In nucleotides, the CDR3 is TGTGCCAGCAGTCTCGGACAGGGATCCCAAATACTCAGTGGCTACACCTTC. It specifies CASSLGQGSQILSGYTF.

The rearrangement uses TRBV6-6 and TRBJ2-7, with TRBD2 matching over 7 bases. The CDR3 runs 14 residues. The germline V gene has CDR1 MNHNY and CDR2 SVGAGI (reference sequence). Losses at the gene ends were 8 bases for V and 0 bases for J; bases not matched to a gene: 7. The CDR3, as DNA: TGTGCCAGCGTCAAAGCGGGATCCTCCTACGAGCAGTACTTC. This sequence encodes CASVKAGSSYEQYF.

This chain uses TRBV2 with TRBJ1-2; weak D call: TRBD1 (6 bases). The V end lost 3 bases, the J end lost 8 bases, and 16 bases lay between the germline ends. CDR1 and CDR2 (germline): SNHLY, FYNNEI. This CDR3 contains 14 residues. CDR3 sequence: CASSERSGVRGYTF. CDR3 bases: TGTGCCAGCAGTGAGAGGTCAGGGGTTAGAGGCTACACCTTC.

CDR3 sequence (DNA): TGTGCCAGCAGCTTAGCGCCCGGGGAGCTGTTTTTT. Its translation: CASSLAPGELFF. J is TRBJ2-2 and V is TRBV7-3; D is ambiguous. Germline CDR1 SGHTA, CDR2 FQGTGA. The length of the CDR3 is 12 residues. V lost 2 bases and J lost 6, with 4 bases in between.

This clone was detected only once. This chain connects TRBV5-1 to TRBJ1-1, with D unresolved. This CDR3 has 14 amino acids. Germline V gene lookup returns CDR1 SGHRS and CDR2 YFSETQ. The germline V and J ends were trimmed by 4 bases and 0 bases, with 10 bases remaining between them. This chain's CDR3 is CASSQNKMNTEAFF. The CDR3 coding sequence is TGCGCCAGCAGCCAAAACAAGATGAACACTGAAGCTTTCTTT.

V is TRBV7-9 and J is TRBJ1-3; TRBD1 might be the D (6 bases). CDR1 is SEHNR and CDR2 is FQNEAQ in the germline V gene (reference sequence). CDR3 size: 16 residues. The V end was cut by 2 bases, the J end by 15 bases, with 26 bases between. CDR3 nucleotides: TGTGCCAGCAGCTTAAGTTTTGGGCCCAGGGGCCCCATTGGATATTTT. Residues: CASSLSFGPRGPIGYF.

This chain connects TRBV19 to TRBJ2-3; 7 bases align to TRBD2. The CDR3 runs 15 residues. Unmatched junction bases numbered 10, after V lost 4 bases and J lost 6 bases. Germline assignment: CDR1 LNHDA and CDR2 SQIVND (reference sequence). CDR3 amino acids: CASSTGTTPSDTQYF. The CDR3 bases are TGTGCCAGTAGTACCGGGACTACCCCTTCTGATACGCAGTATTTT.

The chain carries TRBV4-1 and TRBJ1-5; 9 nucleotides line up with TRBD1. CDR1 is MGHRA and CDR2 is YSYEKL in the germline V gene. This CDR3 region has 15 residues. J gave up 11 bases and V 0 bases, and 8 bases lay outside the gene matches. The CDR3 sequence: CASSQDRGQGPAQHF. DNA for the CDR3: TGCGCCAGCAGCCAAGATCGGGGACAGGGACCCGCCCAGCATTTT.

The J gene is TRBJ1-1, the V gene TRBV5-1; D gene ambiguous. Trimming removed 1 base at V and 1 base at J, with 8 bases between. The CDR3 runs 14 residues. Germline V gives CDR1 SGHRS, CDR2 YFSETQ. For the CDR3, the DNA is TGCGCCAGCAGCTTGACGGGAGGGAACACTGAAGCTTTCTTT. This encodes CASSLTGGNTEAFF.

Regarding this clone: The same CDR3 is also encoded by other DNA sequences in this sample. The chain combines TRBV30 with TRBJ2-1; D remains ambiguous. The germline V gene encodes CDR1 GTSNPN and CDR2 SVGIG (reference sequence). Trimming stripped 1 base from V and 4 bases from J, with 5 bases between. This CDR3 is 12 amino acids long. The CDR3 spells CAWSARYNEQFF. The CDR3 DNA sequence: TGTGCCTGGAGTGCGAGGTACAATGAGCAGTTCTTC.

V usage is TRBV29-1 and J usage is TRBJ1-1; TRBD1 is a possible D gene (6 bases). The CDR3 extends over 13 amino acids. V lost 3 bases to trimming and J lost 1 base, with 9 bases between them. Per the germline V gene, CDR1 is SQVTM and CDR2 is ANQGSEA. CDR3 DNA: TGCAGCGTTGACAGGGGACGGAACACTGAAGCTTTCTTT. Translating gives CSVDRGRNTEAFF.

This clone has just one count. The rearrangement links TRBV2 to TRBJ2-1; D might be TRBD2 (5 bases). Trimming stripped 6 bases from V and 7 bases from J, with 10 bases between. This CDR3 contains 12 residues. Germline-derived CDR1 and CDR2 are SNHLY and FYNNEI. The CDR3 reads CASSLSENEQFF. Written as DNA, the CDR3 is TGTGCCAGCAGCCTTAGCGAGAATGAGCAGTTCTTC.

The rearrangement joins TRBV28 to TRBJ1-2; D unclear. The CDR3 is 13 amino acids. The ends were cut back, 6 bases at V and 8 bases at J, with 16 bases in the middle. CDR1 MDHEN and CDR2 SYDVKM come from the germline V gene. CDR3 in DNA: TGTGCCAGCAGGGCCCCGGGAATGGGCGGCTACACCTTC. As protein: CASRAPGMGGYTF.

J is TRBJ2-7 and V is TRBV5-6; TRBD2 agrees at 9 bases. From germline, CDR1 is SGHDT and CDR2 YYEEEE. Germline trimming cut 1 base from V and 7 bases from J; bases unmatched to any gene: 12. The CDR3 loop spans 16 amino acids. CDR3 coding DNA: TGTGCCAGCAGCTTGTTTGAGGCGGGAGGGTCAGGGGAGCAGTACGTC. Residues: CASSLFEAGGSGEQYV.

This chain connects TRBV19 to TRBJ1-1, with D maybe TRBD1 (6 bases). The CDR3 totals 14 residues. Looked up from germline, CDR1 is LNHDA and CDR2 is SQIVND (reference sequence). The V and J ends lost 7 bases and 4 bases respectively, with 16 bases between them. Here the CDR3 DNA reads TGTGCCAGTACCCCATCCCAGGGGATCACTGAAGCTTTCTTT. Translation gives CASTPSQGITEAFF.

V usage is TRBV19 and J usage is TRBJ2-2; no firm D call. This CDR3 has 11 amino acids. Trimming took off 5 bases at V and 5 bases at J, with 3 bases between the two ends. Germline V lookup: CDR1 LNHDA, CDR2 SQIVND (reference sequence). The CDR3 DNA follows: TGTGCCAGTAGTCAGACCGGGGAGCTGTTTTTT. It specifies CASSQTGELFF.

This chain links TRBV9 with TRBJ2-1; D is unresolved. V shed 5 bases and J shed 7 bases, with 10 bases lying between them. The CDR3 loop spans 12 amino acids. Per the germline V gene, CDR1 is SGDLS and CDR2 is YYNGEE. The CDR3 reads CASSGVRNEQFF. The DNA for the CDR3 is TGTGCCAGCAGTGGTGTGAGGAATGAGCAGTTCTTC.

The V and J genes are TRBV14 and TRBJ1-2; D is undetermined. Trimming took off 1 base at V and 4 bases at J, with 10 bases between the two ends. Germline assignment: CDR1 SGHDN and CDR2 FVKESK. The CDR3 is 14 amino acids. The DNA of the CDR3 is TGTGCCAGCAGCCAAGGAGGGAGTCGCTATGGCTACACCTTC. Its protein is CASSQGGSRYGYTF. Full variable domain (outside the CDR3, taken from reference TRBV14 and TRBJ1-2): EAGVTQFPSHSVIEKGQTVTLRCDPISGHDNLYWYRRVMGKEIKFLLHFVKESKQDESGMPNNRFLAERTGGTYSTLKVQPAELEDSGVYFCASSQGGSRYGYTFGSGTRLTVV.